This TCR beta chain was documented in a study of spatial heterogeneity in lung cancer. Germline V gene lookup returns CDR1 LGHDT and CDR2 YNNKEL (reference sequence). CDR3 length: 12 residues. Time point of the sample: sample taken at primary tumor resection. In each case, whole RNA from tumor, nontumor lung or frozen PBMC was sequenced unsorted. This clonotype was seen more than once but under ten times. A read error may account for a junction end that differs from germline. Each CDR3 protein gets one entry after TCRdb re-called the 5' RACE reads with MiXCR. The sample yields approximately 44,000 distinct CDR3 sequences, roughly an eighth seen once.

The receptor comes from a male donor with early-stage non-small cell lung cancer. J is TRBJ2-1 and V is TRBV3-1, with a tentative D call TRBD1 (6 bases). The sequenced sample was PBMCs, obtained at surgery. CDR3 DNA sequence: TGTGCCAGCAGTCAAGGGGAGACAGGACAGTTCTTC. Amino acid sequence: CASSQGETGQFF.